This entry concerns a single T cell receptor beta chain. Its antigen remains unknown. The CDR3 goes on 3 residues after the read ends, and that part is filled in from the germline J gene. Within the sample, other DNA sequences also encode this same CDR3. This record comes from a study of Tregs in tolerant kidney transplant recipients. Looked up from germline, CDR1 is KGHSH and CDR2 is LQKENI. V gave up 6 bases and J gave up 2 bases, with 13 bases separating them. The CDR3 sequence is 14 residues long. Findings and limits, study-wide: Donor-specific Treg expansion exceeded global Treg expansion in tolerant patients, suggesting antigen drive.

CD4+CD25+CD127- Tregs, CD4+CD25- non-Tregs, CD4 and CD8 cells were sorted. The data were produced by immunoSEQ multiplex PCR, yet TCRdb's version contains in-frame clones alone and is incomplete. This sample's table reports around 48,000 clones. The chain employs TRBV18 and TRBJ1-1; D is possibly TRBD1 (6 bases). This receptor was taken from a human donor who received a combined kidney and bone marrow transplant. The sequencing used CD4+ T cells from blood, collected before the transplant. The CDR3 is CASSPSGGNTEAFF. CDR3 bases read: TGTGCCAGCTCGCCCAGTGGGGGCAACACTGAA.